This record looks at one TCR beta chain sequence and its context. Its antigen remains unknown. This specimen comes from a study of STAT5B mutations in CD4+ large granular lymphocyte leukemia. The study, taken as a whole, reports: Approximately 25% of private leukemic clonotypes occurred rarely in other patients' non-leukemic repertoires.

Assay used: immunoSEQ multiplex PCR; TCRdb lists only in-frame clones, some missing. The sample contains 35,000 to 40,000 clones, about 82% of which appear only once. Germline loops: CDR1 MDHEN, CDR2 SYDVKM. The CDR3 is made up of 14 amino acids. After removal of 5 bases from V and 10 bases from J, the junction contained 12 bases not matched to a gene. The clonotype originates from a human donor in good health. Sequencing input: CD4+ T cells from blood buffy coats. The chain combines TRBV28 with TRBJ1-2, with 8 bases fitting TRBD1. CDR3 nucleotides: TGTGCCAGCAGTCTGGACAGGGTGGGAATTTTCTACACCTTC. Amino acids: CASSLDRVGIFYTF.